This section outlines one TCR beta chain sequence together with its context. The target antigen is unknown. The data belong to a study of OX40 agonist ivuxolimab in advanced cancers. Background on the study: Patients were over 65% male with ages roughly 20 to 90, mean about 54. Findings and caveats of the study: Clonal expansion from baseline to week 6 occurred in both CD4+ and CD8+ T cells.

The length of the CDR3 is 13 residues. The germline CDR1 and CDR2 sequences are LNHDA and SQIVND (reference sequence). V dropped 9 bases and J dropped 6 bases, with 15 bases sitting between them. Data came from immunoSEQ multiplex PCR; TCRdb stores just in-frame clones and leaves some out. The sample lists 50,000 to 75,000 clones, about 90% seen once, with about 5% in the top ten. The chain combines TRBV19 with TRBJ1-5, with D hard to call. The receptor comes from an adult with an advanced solid tumor such as melanoma, head and neck, liver or kidney cancer. The specimen comprised CD4+ or CD8+ T cells sorted from blood, sampled in a trial of the OX40 agonist ivuxolimab. The CDR3 DNA follows: TGTGCCAGCGAAGCAGAGCGACTTCAGCCCCAGCATTTT. Its protein is CASEAERLQPQHF. Variable domain in full (rest from reference TRBV19 and TRBJ1-5): DGGITQSPKYLFRKEGQNVTLSCEQNLNHDAMYWYRQDPGQGLRLIYYSQIVNDFQKGDIAEGYSVSREKKESFPLTVTSAQKNPTAFYLCASEAERLQPQHFGDGTRLSIL.